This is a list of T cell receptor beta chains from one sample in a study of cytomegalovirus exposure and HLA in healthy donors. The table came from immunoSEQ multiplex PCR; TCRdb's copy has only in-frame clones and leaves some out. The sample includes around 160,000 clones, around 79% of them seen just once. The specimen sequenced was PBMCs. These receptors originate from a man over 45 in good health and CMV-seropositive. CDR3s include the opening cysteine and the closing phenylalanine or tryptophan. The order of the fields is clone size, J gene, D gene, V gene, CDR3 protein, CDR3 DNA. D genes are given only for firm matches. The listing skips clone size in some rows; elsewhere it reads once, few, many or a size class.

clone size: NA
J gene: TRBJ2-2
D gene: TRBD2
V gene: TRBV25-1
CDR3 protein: CASSESRLAGAPGGELFF
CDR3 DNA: TGTGCCAGCAGTGAATCCAGACTAGCGGGGGCCCCCGGCGGGGAGCTGTTTTTT

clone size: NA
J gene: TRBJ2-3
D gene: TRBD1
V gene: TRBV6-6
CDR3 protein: CASSYSDRSDTQYF
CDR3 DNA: TGTGCCAGCAGTTACTCGGACAGGTCAGATACGCAGTATTTT

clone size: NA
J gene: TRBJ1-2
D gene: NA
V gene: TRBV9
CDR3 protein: CASSPQSRGNYGYTF
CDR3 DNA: TGTGCCAGCAGCCCCCAGTCTAGGGGCAACTATGGCTACACCTTC

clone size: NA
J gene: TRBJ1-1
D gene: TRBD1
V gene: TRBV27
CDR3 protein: CASSPTGLVDREVNTEAFF
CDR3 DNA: TGTGCCAGCAGTCCGACCGGGCTTGTTGACAGGGAGGTGAACACTGAAGCTTTCTTT

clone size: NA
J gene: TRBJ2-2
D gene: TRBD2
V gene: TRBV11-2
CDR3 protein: CASSQTTSGRTTGELFF
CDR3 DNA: TGTGCCAGCAGCCAGACGACTAGCGGGCGGACTACCGGGGAGCTGTTTTTT

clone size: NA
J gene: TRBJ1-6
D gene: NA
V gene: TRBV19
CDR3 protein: CASSIGGSPLHF
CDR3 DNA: TGTGCCAGTAGTATCGGGGGATCACCCCTCCACTTT

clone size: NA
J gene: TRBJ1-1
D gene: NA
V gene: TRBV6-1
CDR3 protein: CASSEGGRGWTEAFF
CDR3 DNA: TGTGCCAGCAGTGAAGGGGGCAGGGGATGGACTGAAGCTTTCTTT

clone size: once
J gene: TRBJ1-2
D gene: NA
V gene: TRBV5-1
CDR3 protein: CASSSTLFPYGYTF
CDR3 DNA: TGCGCCAGCAGCTCGACACTTTTCCCCTATGGCTACACCTTC

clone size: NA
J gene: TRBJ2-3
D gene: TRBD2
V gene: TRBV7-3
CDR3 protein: CASSLVPSGVRVGNTQYF
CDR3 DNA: TGTGCCAGCAGCTTAGTCCCTAGCGGGGTGAGGGTCGGGAATACGCAGTATTTT

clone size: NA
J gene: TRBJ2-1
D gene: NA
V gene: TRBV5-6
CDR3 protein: CASSLANYRREFF
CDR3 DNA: TGTGCCAGCAGCTTGGCAAACTATAGGCGGGAGTTCTTC

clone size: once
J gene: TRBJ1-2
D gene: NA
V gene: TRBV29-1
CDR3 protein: CSVVTGGPEGYTF
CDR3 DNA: TGCAGCGTTGTCACAGGAGGGCCGGAAGGCTACACCTTC

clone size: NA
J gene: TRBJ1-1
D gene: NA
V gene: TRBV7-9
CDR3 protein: CASSLDSHTEAFF
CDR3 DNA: TGTGCCAGCAGCTTAGATTCCCATACTGAAGCTTTCTTT

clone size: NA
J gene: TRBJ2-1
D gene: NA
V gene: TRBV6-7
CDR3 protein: CASSYGYRDPLRYNEQFF
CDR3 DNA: TGTGCCAGCAGTTACGGGTACAGGGACCCACTACGCTACAATGAGCAGTTCTTC

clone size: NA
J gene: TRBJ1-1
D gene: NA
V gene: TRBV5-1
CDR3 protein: CASSFLGGEAFF
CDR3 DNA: TGCGCCAGCAGCTTCTTAGGGGGTGAAGCTTTCTTT

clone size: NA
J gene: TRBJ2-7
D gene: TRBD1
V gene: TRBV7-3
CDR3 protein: CASSLGTGGSYEQYF
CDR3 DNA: TGTGCCAGCAGCCTCGGGACAGGGGGTTCTTACGAGCAGTACTTC